Following are 29 T cell receptor beta chains from one sample sequenced in a study of beta chain features in type 1 diabetes. General study points: TCRB CDR3s were moderately but significantly shorter in Type 1 diabetes patients in all four CD4+ subsets.

Their target antigens are unknown. TCRB transcripts that were expressed got sequenced, as all of the isolated RNA had been reverse transcribed. Method: immunoSEQ multiplex PCR; TCRdb's copy keeps in-frame clones and lacks some. The table shows 20,000 to 25,000 clones, with approximately 70% occurring only once. Sequences were obtained from stem cell memory CD4+ T cells from blood. Receptors were obtained from a woman between 40 and 55 years old with type 1 diabetes.

This clone was counted between two and nine times. The chain has TRBV5-1 and TRBJ2-5, with 10 bases aligning to TRBD1. Germline V CDR1 and CDR2: SGHRS, YFSETQ. This CDR3 has 17 amino acids. Unmatched junction bases numbered 12, after V lost 2 bases and J lost 5 bases. The DNA of the CDR3 is TGCGCCAGCAGCTTTGCCGGGACAGGGGATACGGGTGAGACCCAGTACTTC. Its protein product is CASSFAGTGDTGETQYF.

This chain connects TRBV4-3 to TRBJ2-2; 8 bases fit TRBD2. Germline assignment: CDR1 LGHNA and CDR2 YSLEER. The CDR3 contains 18 residues. J gave up 0 bases and V 4 bases, and 10 bases lay outside the gene matches. CDR3 nucleotides: TGCGCCAGCAGCCGCGGGGACACTAGCGGTTCGAACACCGGGGAGCTGTTTTTT. Its translation is CASSRGDTSGSNTGELFF.

The genes are TRBV7-9 and TRBJ2-3; TRBD1 matches 7 bases. Germline assignment: CDR1 SEHNR and CDR2 FQNEAQ (reference sequence). After removal of 3 bases from V and 2 bases from J, the junction contained 5 bases not matched to a gene. The CDR3 contains 15 residues. This chain's CDR3 is CASSFTGQYTDTQYF. For the CDR3, the DNA is TGTGCCAGCAGCTTTACGGGACAGTACACAGATACGCAGTATTTT.

CDR3 residues: CASNLLNSGTGEYEQYF. The CDR3 nucleotides are TGTGCCAGCAACCTACTCAATTCCGGGACAGGGGAGTACGAGCAGTACTTC. The V call is TRBV7-2, the J call TRBJ2-7; 10 bases are shared with TRBD1. Germline trimming cut 7 bases from V and 4 bases from J; bases unmatched to any gene: 16. The CDR3 consists of 17 residues. The germline gives CDR1 SGHTA, CDR2 FQGNSA.

This chain uses TRBV14 with TRBJ2-6; TRBD1 agrees at 9 bases. With 2 bases clipped from V and 0 bases from J, the junction kept 8 bases outside the gene matches. The CDR3 sequence is 19 residues long. CDR1 is SGHDN, CDR2 FVKESK, per germline. For the CDR3, the DNA is TGTGCCAGCAGCCAAAGACCGGGACAGGGAATCTCTGGGGCCAACGTCCTGACTTTC. Amino acids: CASSQRPGQGISGANVLTF.

The chain joins TRBV7-2 to TRBJ2-7, with a weak D call TRBD1 (7 bases). Germline V gene sequence: CDR1 SGHTA, CDR2 FQGNSA. The CDR3 sequence is 15 residues long. Trimming took off 4 bases at V and 3 bases at J, with 16 bases between the two ends. DNA of the CDR3: TGTGCCAGCAGCTCTACGCGGGACAGCCACTACGAGCAGTACTTC. Its protein is CASSSTRDSHYEQYF.

The rearrangement joins TRBV28 to TRBJ2-1; 7 bases agree with TRBD2. Germline trimming cut 7 bases from V and 7 bases from J; bases unmatched to any gene: 10. The CDR3 runs to 14 residues. From germline, CDR1 is MDHEN and CDR2 SYDVKM. The CDR3 nucleotides read TGTGCCAGCACCCTCGTCACGGGGGGAAATGAGCAGTTCTTC. Its translation is CASTLVTGGNEQFF.

This clone was seen once. This sequence joins TRBV28 and TRBJ1-2; D remains ambiguous. V was shortened by 5 bases and J by 5 bases, with 18 bases between the two germline ends. Germline V lookup: CDR1 MDHEN, CDR2 SYDVKM. The length of the CDR3 is 15 residues. This CDR3 is CASSPPAYEAYGYTF. The CDR3 DNA sequence: TGTGCCAGCAGTCCCCCGGCGTACGAGGCGTATGGCTACACCTTC.

The chain carries TRBV5-1 and TRBJ2-5, with D possibly being TRBD1 (6 bases). The germline V gene has CDR1 SGHRS and CDR2 YFSETQ. CDR3 length: 13 residues. V gave up 2 bases and J gave up 5 bases, with 10 bases separating them. CDR3 in DNA: TGCGCCAGCAGCTTAGGGGGTTCGGAGACCCAGTACTTC. Encoded protein: CASSLGGSETQYF.

The chain combines TRBV7-3 with TRBJ2-3, with D perhaps TRBD2 (5 bases). The CDR3 has 15 residues. Germline V gene sequence: CDR1 SGHTA, CDR2 FQGTGA. Trimming stripped 5 bases from V and 2 bases from J, with 14 bases between. The CDR3 DNA follows: TGTGCCAGCAGCGCCAATCCGGGGTACACAGATACGCAGTATTTT. Its translation: CASSANPGYTDTQYF.

Only a few counts were recorded for this clone. The same CDR3 also results from other DNA sequences found in this sample. The V call is TRBV4-3, the J call TRBJ2-2, with D maybe TRBD2 (6 bases). CDR1 and CDR2 from the germline V gene are LGHNA and YSLEER. The CDR3 is 16 amino acids. The V end was cut by 0 bases, the J end by 2 bases, with 10 bases between. In DNA form, the CDR3 reads TGCGCCAGCAGCCAAGAGGGGGGACTCAACACCGGGGAGCTGTTTTTT. Its translation is CASSQEGGLNTGELFF.

The rearrangement joins TRBV5-6 to TRBJ2-3; D might be TRBD1 (6 bases). CDR1 and CDR2 (germline): SGHDT, YYEEEE. This CDR3 comprises 13 residues. Trimming took off 1 base at V and 8 bases at J, with 11 bases between the two ends. Here the CDR3 DNA reads TGTGCCAGCAGCTTGACAGGGTCCGGTACGCAGTATTTT. It yields the protein CASSLTGSGTQYF.

This clone was observed a handful of times. This chain connects TRBV5-1 to TRBJ2-3; 8 positions agree with TRBD1. Germline lookup yields CDR1 SGHRS and CDR2 YFSETQ. The CDR3 is 14 residues long. The junction had 7 bases not matched to a gene; V was cut back by 4 bases and J by 6 bases. The CDR3 region is CASSQDRVWDTQYF. In DNA, the CDR3 is TGCGCCAGCAGCCAGGACAGGGTTTGGGATACGCAGTATTTT.

V usage is TRBV11-3 and J usage is TRBJ2-7, with TRBD1 matching 7 bases. Looked up from germline, CDR1 is SGHNT and CDR2 is YENEEA. The CDR3 runs to 13 residues. The V gene end was trimmed by 7 bases and the J gene end by 2 bases; junction bases not matched to a gene: 5. The CDR3 DNA reads as TGTGCCAGCACCGGGGACAGCGCCTACGAGCAGTACTTC. Translated, it gives CASTGDSAYEQYF.

The V call is TRBV20-1, the J call TRBJ2-7; D remains unclear. The length of the CDR3 is 11 residues. Germline CDR1 is DFQATT and CDR2 is SNEGSKA (reference sequence). Trimming shortened V by 5 bases and J by 6 bases, and 11 bases separated the two germline ends. CDR3 nucleotides: TGCAGTGCTCCAAAGGAGACCGAGCAGTACTTC. This gives the protein CSAPKETEQYF.

This chain joins TRBV28 and TRBJ1-4, with a weak D call TRBD1 (6 bases). The germline V gene encodes CDR1 MDHEN and CDR2 SYDVKM. V shed 5 bases and J shed 1 base, with 8 bases lying between them. This CDR3 is 14 amino acids long. Here the CDR3 reads CASSQQGTNEKLFF. The DNA for the CDR3 is TGTGCCAGCAGTCAACAGGGAACTAATGAAAAACTGTTTTTT.

This clone was detected a few times. The chain links TRBV28 to TRBJ1-2; TRBD1 agrees at 8 bases. The germline V gene encodes CDR1 MDHEN and CDR2 SYDVKM. The CDR3 has 12 residues. V was pared by 6 bases and J by 5 bases, with 2 bases of the junction left unmatched. The CDR3 region has the DNA TGTGCCAGCAGCAACAGGGGGTATGGCTACACCTTC. This translates into CASSNRGYGYTF.

The chain couples TRBV6-5 to TRBJ1-5; TRBD1 aligns across 8 bases. Germline V CDR1 and CDR2: MNHEY, SVGAGI. After removal of 5 bases from V and 5 bases from J, the junction contained 5 bases not matched to a gene. The CDR3 loop spans 14 amino acids. CDR3 sequence: CASSGDRRYQPQHF. CDR3 DNA: TGTGCCAGCAGTGGGGACAGGAGGTATCAGCCCCAGCATTTT.

The rearrangement uses TRBV7-8 and TRBJ2-2, with D uncertain. V lost 5 bases, J lost 3 bases, and 13 bases lay in between. Germline CDR1 SGHVS, CDR2 FQNEAQ. This CDR3 spans 15 amino acids. The CDR3 DNA follows: TGTGCCAGCAGCGAACAAGCTCAGGACACCGGGGAGCTGTTTTTT. This gives the protein CASSEQAQDTGELFF.

The chain carries TRBV7-9 and TRBJ2-3; D not resolved. V was clipped by 5 bases and J by 0 bases, with 12 bases between them. CDR3 length equals 15 residues. CDR1 is SEHNR, CDR2 FQNEAQ, per germline (reference sequence). CDR3 sequence (DNA): TGTGCCAGCAGCCCCCGCCCACAAAGCACAGATACGCAGTATTTT. Translation gives CASSPRPQSTDTQYF.

V usage is TRBV28 and J usage is TRBJ2-1; TRBD2 aligns across 12 bases. The CDR3 is 16 residues long. V was pared by 6 bases and J by 4 bases, with 7 bases of the junction left unmatched. CDR1 MDHEN and CDR2 SYDVKM come from the germline V gene. The CDR3 DNA reads TGTGCCAGCAGCCCAGCTAGCGGGGGGGTATACAATGAGCAGTTCTTC. Its protein product is CASSPASGGVYNEQFF.

This chain links TRBV30 with TRBJ2-3, with D perhaps TRBD2 (5 bases). Germline values: CDR1 GTSNPN, CDR2 SVGIG (reference sequence). V lost 1 base and J 5 bases, leaving 7 bases between the germline ends. The CDR3 totals 12 residues. CDR3 residues: CAWSGGGDTQYF. The DNA of the CDR3 is TGTGCCTGGAGTGGAGGAGGAGATACGCAGTATTTT.

The rearrangement uses TRBV7-2 and TRBJ1-5; TRBD1 matches at 8 bases. This CDR3 has 15 amino acids. From germline, CDR1 is SGHTA and CDR2 FQGNSA. Trimming took 4 bases from V and 3 from J; bases not matched to a gene: 5. Here the CDR3 reads CASSSLTGDNQPQHF. The CDR3 region has the DNA TGTGCCAGCAGCTCTCTGACAGGGGACAATCAGCCCCAGCATTTT.

A few counts support this clone. This chain uses TRBV9 with TRBJ2-1; 8 bases match TRBD2. The CDR3 is 15 amino acids. Germline values: CDR1 SGDLS, CDR2 YYNGEE. V shed 4 bases and J 8 bases; nucleotides not matched to a gene: 11. CDR3: CASSPTSVSGDEQFF. For the CDR3, the DNA is TGTGCCAGCAGCCCGACTAGCGTAAGTGGTGATGAGCAGTTCTTC.

CDR3 amino acids: CASSLAPSSYEQYF. The CDR3 DNA reads TGTGCCAGCAGTTTAGCGCCGAGCTCCTACGAGCAGTACTTC. The V gene is TRBV6-1, the J gene TRBJ2-7; D is possibly TRBD2 (5 bases). This CDR3 is 14 amino acids long. Per the germline V gene, CDR1 is MNHNS and CDR2 is SASEGT. Trimming pared 5 bases from V and 0 bases from J, leaving 11 bases between.

The chain links TRBV6-6 to TRBJ1-2; TRBD1 is a possible D gene (6 bases). This CDR3 has 12 residues. CDR1 is MNHNY, CDR2 SVGAGI, per germline (reference sequence). Trimming pared 6 bases from V and 8 bases from J, leaving 13 bases between. CDR3 loop: CASRSQGFGYTF. CDR3 sequence (DNA): TGTGCCAGCAGATCACAGGGTTTCGGCTACACCTTC.

This rearrangement joins TRBV27 to TRBJ2-3; D not certain. Trimming cost V 3 bases and J 0 bases, with 7 bases left between them. The germline CDR1 and CDR2 sequences are MNHEY and SMNVEV (reference sequence). This CDR3 is 14 amino acids long. This CDR3 is CASSFRLSTDTQYF. CDR3 bases: TGTGCCAGCAGTTTTAGACTTAGCACAGATACGCAGTATTTT.

The J gene is TRBJ1-1, the V gene TRBV5-4; D perhaps matches TRBD1 (5 bases). The CDR3 extends over 14 amino acids. V lost 5 bases to trimming and J lost 5 bases, with 16 bases between them. The germline CDR1 and CDR2 sequences are SGHNT and YYREEE (reference sequence). DNA of the CDR3: TGTGCCAGCAGACCCGAACTGGGGCAGACTGAAGCTTTCTTT. It specifies CASRPELGQTEAFF.

The chain combines TRBV7-2 with TRBJ2-5; 8 bases are shared with TRBD1. CDR1 and CDR2 from the germline V gene are SGHTA and FQGNSA. The CDR3 runs 15 residues. V dropped 5 bases and J dropped 5; count of bases not matched to a gene: 10. DNA for the CDR3: TGTGCCAGCAGCCCAAGACGGCAGGGGGCGGAGACCCAGTACTTC. Its protein is CASSPRRQGAETQYF.